This TCR beta chain came from a study of early T cells in non-severe SARS-CoV-2 infection. Study findings and constraints: Sequences matched to VDJdb favored anti-spike CD8 responses, while private and CD4 specificities were missed.

Individual cDNA molecules were tagged with unique molecular identifiers. TCRdb analysed the 5' RACE reads with MiXCR anew, one entry per CDR3 protein. The table shows approximately 110,000 distinct CDR3 sequences, with under 15% occurring only once. From germline, CDR1 is SGHVS and CDR2 FQNEAQ. Trimming shortened V by 3 bases and J by 3 bases, and 15 bases separated the two germline ends. This CDR3 comprises 15 residues. This clonotype has at least ten counts. Its antigen is currently unknown. The chain joins TRBV7-8 to TRBJ2-7; D is possibly TRBD1 (5 bases). Sequenced sample: whole blood. The source is an adult who was a healthcare worker with PCR-confirmed SARS-CoV-2 infection or an uninfected control (not recorded which). The CDR3 loop is CASSFLGARNYEQYF. CDR3 bases: TGTGCCAGCAGCTTTCTTGGGGCCAGGAACTACGAGCAGTACTTC.